The T cell receptor (beta chain) described here comes from a study of shared clonotypes between healthy human individuals. Study-wide results and caveats: Donor clonotype sharing was expected to depend on sequencing depth.

Comment on this clone: The antigen is not known.

The naive CD8 fraction comprised CD45RO-negative cells positively selected for CCR7 and excluded terminally differentiated effector memory CD45RA+ cells. Per the original methods: Filtering differed because ImmunoSEQ produced junction-only sequences that carried no quality scores. Sequenced by immunoSEQ multiplex PCR; TCRdb stores in-frame clones only, minus some. Clonal size and the V and J genes are those of that table, whereas D and trimming came from the DNA. Among more than 2 million clones listed, about 95% were seen once. Germline lookup yields CDR1 SQVTM and CDR2 ANQGSEA. This CDR3 is 14 amino acids long. Germline trimming cut 6 bases from V and 0 bases from J; bases unmatched to any gene: 5.

This chain joins TRBV29-1 and TRBJ2-5; 9 bases are a match to TRBD1. The sample comprised naive CD8+ T cells sorted from blood. This clonotype originated in a man younger than 35 in good health. CDR3 DNA sequence: TGCAGCGTACAGGGGGCGGGATACCAAGAGACCCAGTACTTC. Translating it yields CSVQGAGYQETQYF.